Listed below are T cell receptor beta chains from one sample, sequenced in a study of ipilimumab plus nivolumab after autologous stem cell transplantation. Some clones are missing from TCRdb's copy, which holds only in-frame ones; the method was immunoSEQ multiplex PCR. The data hold about 22,000 clones, with around four fifths observed a single time. The sequenced sample was PBMCs, obtained in a trial of ipilimumab plus nivolumab as post-transplant consolidation. Source of these receptors: a male donor with diffuse large B-cell lymphoma. Each CDR3 is given with its conserved first and last residue. A D gene is named only where the DNA matches it firmly. Only some rows state a clone size, as once, few, many or a class for expanded clones.

V gene: TRBV4-1; D gene: TRBD1; J gene: TRBJ2-4; clone size: few; CDR3 protein: CASSHLMDRGVAKNIQYF; CDR3 DNA: TGCGCCAGCAGCCACTTAATGGACAGGGGAGTAGCCAAAAACATTCAGTACTTC
V gene: TRBV11-2; D gene: TRBD1; J gene: TRBJ2-7; clone size: NA; CDR3 protein: CASSGGQGSSYEQYF; CDR3 DNA: TGTGCCAGCAGCGGGGGACAGGGGTCCTCCTACGAGCAGTACTTC
V gene: TRBV5-3; D gene: NA; J gene: TRBJ2-3; clone size: NA; CDR3 protein: CARSLYFTDTQYF; CDR3 DNA: TGTGCCAGAAGCTTGTACTTCACAGATACGCAGTATTTT
V gene: TRBV27; D gene: NA; J gene: TRBJ1-1; clone size: NA; CDR3 protein: CASSLSWGVTEAFF; CDR3 DNA: TGTGCCAGCAGTTTGAGTTGGGGGGTCACTGAAGCTTTCTTT
V gene: TRBV15; D gene: NA; J gene: TRBJ2-3; clone size: NA; CDR3 protein: CATSRGIGGFADTQYF; CDR3 DNA: TGTGCCACCAGCAGAGGAATAGGAGGGTTCGCAGATACGCAGTATTTT
V gene: TRBV7-6; D gene: NA; J gene: TRBJ1-1; clone size: once; CDR3 protein: CASSNRWAEAFF; CDR3 DNA: TGTGCCAGCAGCAACAGATGGGCTGAAGCTTTCTTT
V gene: TRBV4-1; D gene: TRBD1; J gene: TRBJ2-7; clone size: NA; CDR3 protein: CASRLAPGGIYEQYF; CDR3 DNA: TGCGCCAGCAGATTAGCGCCAGGGGGCATCTACGAGCAGTACTTC
V gene: TRBV2; D gene: NA; J gene: TRBJ2-5; clone size: NA; CDR3 protein: CASSSTVQETQYF; CDR3 DNA: TGTGCCAGCAGTTCGACAGTTCAAGAGACCCAGTACTTC
V gene: TRBV5-4; D gene: NA; J gene: TRBJ2-1; clone size: NA; CDR3 protein: CASSLDSGSYNEQFF; CDR3 DNA: TGTGCCAGCAGCTTAGATTCGGGTTCCTACAATGAGCAGTTCTTC
V gene: TRBV5-1; D gene: TRBD1; J gene: TRBJ2-1; clone size: NA; CDR3 protein: CAMAGGADNNEQFF; CDR3 DNA: TGCGCCATGGCAGGGGGCGCGGACAACAATGAGCAGTTCTTC
V gene: TRBV7-9; D gene: NA; J gene: TRBJ2-2; clone size: medium-sized; CDR3 protein: CASSPRKPNTGELFF; CDR3 DNA: TGTGCCAGCAGCCCGCGTAAGCCGAACACCGGGGAGCTGTTTTTT
V gene: TRBV30; D gene: TRBD1; J gene: TRBJ1-5; clone size: once; CDR3 protein: CAWSAWTGRGNQPQHF; CDR3 DNA: TGTGCCTGGAGTGCATGGACAGGCCGGGGGAATCAGCCCCAGCATTTT
V gene: TRBV9; D gene: NA; J gene: TRBJ2-1; clone size: NA; CDR3 protein: CASSAPRGSGNNEQFF; CDR3 DNA: TGTGCCAGCAGCGCGCCCCGGGGTAGCGGAAACAATGAGCAGTTCTTC
V gene: TRBV2; D gene: NA; J gene: TRBJ1-3; clone size: NA; CDR3 protein: CASSPDGRSGNTIYF; CDR3 DNA: TGTGCCAGCAGTCCGGACGGACGCTCTGGAAACACCATATATTTT
V gene: TRBV2; D gene: NA; J gene: TRBJ1-6; clone size: NA; CDR3 protein: CASSRSSYNSPLHF; CDR3 DNA: TGTGCCAGCAGCCGGAGCTCCTATAATTCACCCCTCCACTTT
V gene: TRBV5-1; D gene: NA; J gene: TRBJ2-7; clone size: NA; CDR3 protein: CASRFSSRGPDEQYF; CDR3 DNA: TGCGCCAGCAGGTTTAGTTCCAGGGGCCCGGACGAGCAGTACTTC
V gene: TRBV10-2; D gene: NA; J gene: TRBJ2-7; clone size: NA; CDR3 protein: CASRDRNYEQYF; CDR3 DNA: TGCGCCAGCAGGGACAGAAACTACGAGCAGTACTTC
V gene: TRBV7-2; D gene: NA; J gene: TRBJ1-4; clone size: NA; CDR3 protein: CASSSGAGSEKLFF; CDR3 DNA: TGTGCCAGCAGCTCAGGGGCCGGGAGTGAAAAACTGTTTTTT
V gene: TRBV7-8; D gene: NA; J gene: TRBJ2-2; clone size: NA; CDR3 protein: CASSWAVQGTNTGELFF; CDR3 DNA: TGTGCCAGCAGCTGGGCTGTGCAGGGGACGAACACCGGGGAGCTGTTTTTT
V gene: TRBV30; D gene: TRBD2; J gene: TRBJ2-3; clone size: once; CDR3 protein: CAWGRGASGGASGEDTQYF; CDR3 DNA: TGTGCCTGGGGCCGTGGGGCTAGCGGGGGGGCCTCCGGGGAAGATACGCAGTATTTT
V gene: TRBV2; D gene: TRBD1; J gene: TRBJ2-5; clone size: once; CDR3 protein: CASKWSPRDRQYF; CDR3 DNA: TGTGCCAGCAAGTGGAGCCCCCGGGACAGGCAGTACTTC
V gene: TRBV6-6; D gene: TRBD2; J gene: TRBJ2-1; clone size: few; CDR3 protein: CAPLPVAGDEQFF; CDR3 DNA: TGTGCCCCACTCCCCGTAGCGGGGGATGAGCAGTTCTTC
V gene: TRBV29-1; D gene: TRBD1; J gene: TRBJ2-3; clone size: medium-sized; CDR3 protein: CSVDGTGASTDTQYF; CDR3 DNA: TGCAGCGTTGATGGGACAGGCGCAAGCACAGATACGCAGTATTTT
V gene: TRBV19; D gene: NA; J gene: TRBJ2-7; clone size: NA; CDR3 protein: CASSIVSSYEQYF; CDR3 DNA: TGTGCCAGTAGTATTGTGAGCTCCTACGAGCAGTACTTC
V gene: TRBV5-5; D gene: NA; J gene: TRBJ1-3; clone size: NA; CDR3 protein: CASSLSATGLHGNTIYF; CDR3 DNA: TGTGCCAGCAGCTTATCAGCAACGGGTTTGCATGGAAACACCATATATTTT
V gene: TRBV7-3; D gene: NA; J gene: TRBJ2-2; clone size: NA; CDR3 protein: CASSLGRQGTNTGELFF; CDR3 DNA: TGTGCCAGCAGCTTAGGGCGTCAGGGAACGAACACCGGGGAGCTGTTTTTT